The sequence of this TCR beta chain was determined in a study of identical twins (dated by TCRdb to the mid-2010s). The study in broad terms: TCR alpha and beta repertoires from monozygotic twins, unrelated adults of various ages and cord blood were deep-sequenced to test whether fetal clonotypes persist. To rule out contamination, replicate twin experiments were performed at different times with different library preparation protocols.

This clonotype was picked up a small number of times. Its antigen remains unidentified. Nothing much larger sits one base from this clone, and base qualities are not available. All donors were healthy Caucasians. Three unrelated non-twin adults were additionally sequenced: a male aged 18 to 29, a male aged 50 to 60 and a female aged 50 to 60. Using Miltenyi CD45RO+ enrichment and human naive T-cell isolation kits, memory (CD45RO+) and naive T cells were isolated from PBMC. The protocol used for the library was 5' RACE. TCRdb names Illumina HiSeq 2000 as the instrument used. Template switching added a universal primer binding site, and the final cDNA carried a unique molecular identifier that allowed TCR cDNA molecules to be counted accurately. First-strand cDNA for TCR alpha and beta chains was synthesized from specific primers in the conserved constant-segment region. To control for contamination, each cDNA library was double barcoded with a SMART-Mk sample barcode plus Illumina barcodes. TruSeq adapter sequences and Illumina sample barcodes were added in two successive PCR steps. The Illumina HiSeq platform was used with custom primers to sequence TCR alpha and beta cDNA libraries. Concerning the study's data processing: Raw reads were processed with MiGEC to extract unique molecular identifiers, and MiXCR was used to determine CDR3 positions. For each individual, recombination models were inferred using an EM algorithm with the repgenHMM and IGoR tools. Shared clonotypes were analyzed with the tcR package in R, and sharing was normalized by the product of cloneset sizes. To study raw recombination without the effects of thymic and clonal selection, out-of-frame nonproductive sequences were analyzed. The raw public reads went through TCRdb reprocessing: fastp at Q25, MiXCR clone calling, in-frame beta chains kept. Each CDR3 protein appears once, grouped with its most common genes and DNA. TCRdb, not the authors, supplied the V and J calls. Within this sample are 420,000 or so distinct CDR3 sequences, with about 18% of them counted one time only. Jointly, the top ten make up 9% to 15% of the sample.

What the authors observed across the whole study: Out-of-frame TCR alpha sharing in monozygotic twins was systematically underestimated by recombination models, whereas sharing between unrelated individuals was in agreement with the recombination models. Abundant cord blood beta clonotypes carried fewer insertions; young adult naive repertoires showed a weaker similar trend, while memory repertoires showed none. Invariant T cells such as MAIT and iNKT could partly confound zero-insertion analyses, though diverse VJ usage argued against this for most clonotypes. Compared with coincidental sharing between unrelated individuals, an excess of low generation-probability sequences was observed among out-of-frame TCR alpha sequences shared between twins. Excess twin sharing in beta out-of-frame sequences was weaker because fewer shared sequences lowered the signal-to-noise ratio. Because the same donors could not be followed over many years, the conclusions relied on cross-sectional statistical analysis.

Trimming accounts for 4 bases at V and 6 bases at J, while the number of junction bases matched to no gene is 5. CDR3 length: 13 amino acids, cysteine to phenylalanine. Kept here is only the CDR3 DNA, which spans 39 bases and is read in frame from base 1. The germline V gene (reference sequence) sets CDR1 to DFQATT and CDR2 to SNEGSKA. This TCR came from a man aged 50 or older in good health. The sequenced sample was naive T cells sorted from blood. In the paper's terms, the cell subset or site label means: cells isolated with a human naive T-cell isolation kit. The chain is encoded by TRBV20-1 joined to TRBJ2-1, with 8 junctional bases fitting TRBD2. The nucleotides read TGCAGTGCTATCCGGGAGGGCGGCAATGAGCAGTTCTTC. Translation gives CSAIREGGNEQFF.